This T cell receptor (beta chain) appears in the sequencing data of a study of blood T cell repertoires in COVID-19. Study details: The United States, Italy and Spain supplied acute and convalescent COVID-19 samples.

The V gene end was trimmed by 2 bases and the J gene end by 7 bases; junction bases not matched to a gene: 2. This CDR3 has 13 amino acids. Germline-derived CDR1 and CDR2 are MNHEY and SVGAGI. In the source study's methods: Amplified reference gene primers provided the basis for estimating nucleated cell counts. The assay was immunoSEQ multiplex PCR, and TCRdb's table has in-frame clones only and misses some. The V and J calls and the clone size are those of that table, but D and trimming were determined from the DNA. The repertoire holds around 97,000 clones, with roughly 86% as singletons. The sequenced sample consisted of peripheral blood. The rearrangement links TRBV6-5 to TRBJ1-1; 9 bases fit TRBD1. This clonotype was sampled from a human donor in a cohort sampled during active COVID-19. CDR3 DNA: TGTGCCAGCAGTTACGGACAGGGGCTTGAAGCTTTCTTT. It codes for CASSYGQGLEAFF.